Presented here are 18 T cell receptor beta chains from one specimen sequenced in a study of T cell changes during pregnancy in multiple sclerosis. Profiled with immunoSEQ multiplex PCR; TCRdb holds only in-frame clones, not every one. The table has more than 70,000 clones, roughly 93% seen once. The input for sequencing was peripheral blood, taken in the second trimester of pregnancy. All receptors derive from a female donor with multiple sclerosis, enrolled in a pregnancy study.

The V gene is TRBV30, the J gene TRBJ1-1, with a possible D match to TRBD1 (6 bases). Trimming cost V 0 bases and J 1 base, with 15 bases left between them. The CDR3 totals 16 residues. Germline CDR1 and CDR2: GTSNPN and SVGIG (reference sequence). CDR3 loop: CAWSVRGGGQNTEAFF. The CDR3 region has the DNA TGTGCCTGGAGTGTACGGGGAGGGGGGCAGAACACTGAAGCTTTCTTT.

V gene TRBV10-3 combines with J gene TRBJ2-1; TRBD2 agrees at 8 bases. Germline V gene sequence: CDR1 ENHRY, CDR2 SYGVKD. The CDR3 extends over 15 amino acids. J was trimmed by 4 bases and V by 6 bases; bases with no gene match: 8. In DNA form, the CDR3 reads TGTGCCATCAGCGCTAATAGCGGGGCTTACAATGAGCAGTTCTTC. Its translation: CAISANSGAYNEQFF.

CDR3 coding DNA: TGTGCCAGCAGCCCGACAGGGTCTAGAGGCTATGGCTACACCTTC. Protein: CASSPTGSRGYGYTF. This chain connects TRBV6-4 to TRBJ1-2, with TRBD1 matching over 7 bases. The junction had 11 bases not matched to a gene; V was cut back by 6 bases and J by 4 bases. The CDR3 spans 15 residues. CDR1 MRHNA and CDR2 SNTAGT come from the germline V gene.

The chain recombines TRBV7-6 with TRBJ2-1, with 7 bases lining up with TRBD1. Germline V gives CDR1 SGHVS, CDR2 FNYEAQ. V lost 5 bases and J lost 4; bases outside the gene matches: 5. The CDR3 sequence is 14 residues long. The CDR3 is CASSPGQVYNEQFF. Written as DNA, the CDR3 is TGTGCCAGCAGCCCCGGACAGGTATACAATGAGCAGTTCTTC.

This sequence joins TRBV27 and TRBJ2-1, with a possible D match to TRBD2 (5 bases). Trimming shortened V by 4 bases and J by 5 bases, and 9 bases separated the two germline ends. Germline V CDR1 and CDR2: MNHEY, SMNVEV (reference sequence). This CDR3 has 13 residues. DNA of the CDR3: TGTGCCAGCAGTTCAGGACTGCACAATGAGCAGTTCTTC. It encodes CASSSGLHNEQFF.

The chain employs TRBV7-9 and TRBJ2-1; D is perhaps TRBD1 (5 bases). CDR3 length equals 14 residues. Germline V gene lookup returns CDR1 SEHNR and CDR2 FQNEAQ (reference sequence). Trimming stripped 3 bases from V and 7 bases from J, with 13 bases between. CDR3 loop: CASSFDLSGNEQFF. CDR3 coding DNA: TGTGCCAGCAGCTTCGACCTTTCAGGGAATGAGCAGTTCTTC.

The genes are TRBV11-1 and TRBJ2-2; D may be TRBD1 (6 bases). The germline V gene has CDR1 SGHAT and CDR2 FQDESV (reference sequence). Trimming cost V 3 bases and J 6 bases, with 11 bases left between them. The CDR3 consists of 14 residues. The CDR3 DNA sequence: TGTGCCAGCAGCTTCACGAACAGGGCCGGGGAGCTGTTTTTT. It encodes CASSFTNRAGELFF.

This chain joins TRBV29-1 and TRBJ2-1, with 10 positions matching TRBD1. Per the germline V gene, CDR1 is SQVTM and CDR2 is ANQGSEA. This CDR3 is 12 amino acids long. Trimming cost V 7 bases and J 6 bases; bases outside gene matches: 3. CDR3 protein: CSERTGGNEQFF. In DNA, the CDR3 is TGCAGCGAAAGGACAGGGGGCAATGAGCAGTTCTTC.

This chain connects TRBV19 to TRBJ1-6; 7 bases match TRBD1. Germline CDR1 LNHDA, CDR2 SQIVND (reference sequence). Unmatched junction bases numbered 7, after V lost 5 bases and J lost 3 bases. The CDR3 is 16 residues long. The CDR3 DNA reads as TGTGCCAGTAGTCTCCGACAGGGCAACTATAATTCACCCCTCCACTTT. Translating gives CASSLRQGNYNSPLHF.

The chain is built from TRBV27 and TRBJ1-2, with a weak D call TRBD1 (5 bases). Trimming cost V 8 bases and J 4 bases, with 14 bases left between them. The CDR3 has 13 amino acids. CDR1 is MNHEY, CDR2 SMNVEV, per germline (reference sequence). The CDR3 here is CASGWQGGYGYTF. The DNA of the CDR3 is TGTGCCAGCGGTTGGCAGGGAGGCTATGGCTACACCTTC.

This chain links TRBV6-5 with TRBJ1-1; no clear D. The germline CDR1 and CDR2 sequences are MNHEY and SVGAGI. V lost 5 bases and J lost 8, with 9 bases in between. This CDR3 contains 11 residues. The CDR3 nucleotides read TGTGCCAGCAGTGCTAGATCAGAAGCTTTCTTT. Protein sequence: CASSARSEAFF.

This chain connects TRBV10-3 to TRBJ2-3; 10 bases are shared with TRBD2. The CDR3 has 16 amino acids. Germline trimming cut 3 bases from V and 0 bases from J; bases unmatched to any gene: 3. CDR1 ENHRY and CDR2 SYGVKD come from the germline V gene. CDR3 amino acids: CAISDLAGGSTDTQYF. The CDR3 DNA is TGTGCCATCAGTGACTTAGCGGGGGGCAGCACAGATACGCAGTATTTT.

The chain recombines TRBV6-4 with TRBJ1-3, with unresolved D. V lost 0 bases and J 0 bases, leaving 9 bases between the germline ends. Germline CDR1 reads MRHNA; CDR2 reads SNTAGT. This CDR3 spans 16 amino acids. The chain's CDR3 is CASSDSVGVSGNTIYF. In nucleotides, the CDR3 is TGTGCCAGCAGTGACTCCGTCGGGGTCTCTGGAAACACCATATATTTT.

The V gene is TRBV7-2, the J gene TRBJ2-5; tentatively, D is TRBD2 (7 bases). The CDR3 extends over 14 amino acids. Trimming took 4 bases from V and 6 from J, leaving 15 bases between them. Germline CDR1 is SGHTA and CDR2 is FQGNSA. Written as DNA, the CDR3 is TGTGCCAGCAGCTCAGGGGAGGGGCCGAAGACCCAGTACTTC. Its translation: CASSSGEGPKTQYF.

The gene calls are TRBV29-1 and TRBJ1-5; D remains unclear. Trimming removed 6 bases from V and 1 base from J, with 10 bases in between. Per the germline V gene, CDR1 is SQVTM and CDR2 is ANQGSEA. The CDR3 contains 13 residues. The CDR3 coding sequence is TGCAGCGTCGTAACAGAGAGCAATCAGCCCCAGCATTTT. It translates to CSVVTESNQPQHF.

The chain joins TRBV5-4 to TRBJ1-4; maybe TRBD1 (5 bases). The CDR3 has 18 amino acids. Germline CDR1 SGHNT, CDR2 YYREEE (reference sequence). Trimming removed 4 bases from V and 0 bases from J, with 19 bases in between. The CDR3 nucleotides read TGTGCCAGCAGCCTCTATCCGCCGGGACTATCAACTAATGAAAAACTGTTTTTT. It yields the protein CASSLYPPGLSTNEKLFF.

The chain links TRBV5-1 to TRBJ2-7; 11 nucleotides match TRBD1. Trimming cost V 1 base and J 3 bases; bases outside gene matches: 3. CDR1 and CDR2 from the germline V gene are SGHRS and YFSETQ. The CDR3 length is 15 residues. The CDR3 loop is CASSLRGTGGYEQYF. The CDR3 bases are TGCGCCAGCAGCTTGAGAGGGACAGGGGGCTACGAGCAGTACTTC.

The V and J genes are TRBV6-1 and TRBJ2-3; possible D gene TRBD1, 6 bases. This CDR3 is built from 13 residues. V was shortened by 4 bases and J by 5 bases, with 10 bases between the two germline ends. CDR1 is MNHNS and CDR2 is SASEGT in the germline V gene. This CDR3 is CASSVHREDTQYF. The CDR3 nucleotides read TGTGCCAGCAGTGTTCACAGGGAAGATACGCAGTATTTT.